This paragraph reports one T cell receptor beta chain. Its antigen is currently unknown. This specimen includes other DNA sequences encoding the same CDR3. These data come from a study of shared clonotypes between healthy human individuals. Study conclusions and caveats: Relative to clonotypes present in all four donors, those not shared had lower generation probabilities. Of the naive CD4 clonotypes, roughly 5.2% were shared across a few donors.

Sequenced by immunoSEQ multiplex PCR; TCRdb stores in-frame clones only, minus some. The sample includes approximately 2.3 million clones, just over 90% seen only once; the top ten take under 0.45%. V was cut by 5 bases and J by 1 base, with 5 bases left in between. This CDR3 comprises 11 residues. Per germline, CDR1 DFQATT and CDR2 SNEGSKA (reference sequence). The receptor comes from a young man in good health. Some clones in this sample may be carry-over from other donors' samples. The V call is TRBV20-1, the J call TRBJ2-5; D call uncertain. Input material: naive CD4+ T cells from PBMCs. As to subset: CD45RA+ positively selected. The CDR3 spells CSASGQETQYF. CDR3 sequence (DNA): TGCAGTGCTTCTGGCCAAGAGACCCAGTACTTC.